The 18 T cell receptor beta chains reported below all come from one sample, sequenced in a study of Graves' ophthalmopathy and Graves' hyperthyroidism. Amplification of the TCR beta CDR3 regions used RNA transcripts (as template). After a first-round RT-PCR with HTBI primers, a second-round multiplex PCR was run. TCRdb recomputed calls from the multiplex PCR reads with MiXCR, one row per CDR3 protein. Here the sample spans 300,000 to 400,000 distinct CDR3 sequences, 15% to 20% being singletons. The sample comprised peripheral blood. The receptors were sampled from an adult man with Graves' ophthalmopathy.

This clonotype was seen at least ten times. The genes are TRBV4-1 and TRBJ1-2; D unresolved. CDR3 size: 14 residues. The germline V gene encodes CDR1 MGHRA and CDR2 YSYEKL. Trimming left V 3 bases short and J 2 bases short, with 10 bases between. The CDR3 here is CASSHSVFNYGYTF. The CDR3 region has the DNA TGCGCCAGCAGCCACTCGGTCTTCAACTATGGCTACACCTTC.

The table lists this clonotype with many counts. Germline and junction disagree at one end, which may indicate a read error. The rearrangement joins TRBV15 to TRBJ2-7, with 10 bases matching TRBD2. The V gene's germline CDR1 is LNHNV and CDR2 YYDKDF (reference sequence). This CDR3 spans 17 amino acids. The CDR3 loop reads CATSGEGSGRSRYEQYF. In DNA, the CDR3 is TGTGCCACCAGCGGAGAAGGTAGCGGGAGGTCTCGCTACGAGCAGTACTTC.

In its sample, this clonotype was seen many times. The chain couples TRBV6-1 to TRBJ2-7; a possible D gene is TRBD1 (6 bases). Trimming pared 5 bases from V and 3 bases from J, leaving 11 bases between. The CDR3 is made up of 13 amino acids. Germline V gives CDR1 MNHNS, CDR2 SASEGT. The CDR3 loop reads CASSRDKGYEQYF. DNA of the CDR3: TGTGCCAGCAGTCGGGACAAAGGCTACGAGCAGTACTTC.

This clonotype was picked up many times. The chain combines TRBV3-1 with TRBJ2-7; no firm D call. This CDR3 comprises 11 residues. Germline CDR1 reads LGHDT; CDR2 reads YNNKEL (reference sequence). Trimming took off 3 bases at V and 3 bases at J, with 3 bases between the two ends. DNA for the CDR3: TGTGCCAGCAGCCAGTACTACGAGCAGTACTTC. This translates into CASSQYYEQYF.

This clonotype was seen more than once but under ten times. The chain uses TRBV27 and TRBJ2-5; 8 positions agree with TRBD1. This CDR3 comprises 14 residues. Germline values: CDR1 MNHEY, CDR2 SMNVEV (reference sequence). V lost 6 bases and J lost 4; bases outside the gene matches: 7. The CDR3 region has the DNA TGTGCCAGCAGCCGACAGGGGACTGGAGAGACCCAGTACTTC. Its translation is CASSRQGTGETQYF.

This clonotype was seen many times. The CDR3: CASSQDAGTYGYTF. CDR3 sequence (DNA): TGCGCCAGCAGCCAAGATGCGGGGACCTATGGCTACACCTTC. The chain has TRBV4-1 and TRBJ1-2, with a tentative D call TRBD1 (5 bases). Germline CDR1 reads MGHRA; CDR2 reads YSYEKL. V was shortened by 0 bases and J by 4 bases, with 9 bases between the two germline ends. The CDR3 consists of 14 residues.

This clonotype has at least ten counts. The gene calls are TRBV27 and TRBJ2-5; 12 nucleotides line up with TRBD2. The CDR3 loop spans 15 amino acids. Trimming cost V 6 bases and J 5 bases; bases outside gene matches: 7. Germline values: CDR1 MNHEY, CDR2 SMNVEV (reference sequence). The CDR3 DNA is TGTGCCAGCAGCCGACTAGCGGGGGCCCCCGAGACCCAGTACTTC. Protein product: CASSRLAGAPETQYF.

This clonotype has at least ten counts. A much larger clone lies one base from this, so it may be a read error. The chain is built from TRBV6-2 or TRBV6-3 and TRBJ1-6; tentative D call: TRBD1 (6 bases). The CDR3 covers 14 residues. Per the germline V gene, CDR1 is MNHEY and CDR2 is SVGEGT. CDR3 sequence: CASSRSGAASPLYF. The CDR3, as DNA: TGTGCCAGCAGCCGGTCAGGGGCGGCCTCACCCCTCTACTTT.

As concerns this clonotype: An end of the junction does not agree with germline; a read error may underlie this. The genes are TRBV5-1 and TRBJ1-2, with D maybe TRBD1 (6 bases). Germline V CDR1 and CDR2: SGHRS, YFSETQ. This CDR3 contains 14 residues. CDR3: CASSLLGGNYGYNF. CDR3 DNA: TGCGCCAGCAGCTTATTGGGGGGCAACTATGGCTACAACTTC.

This clonotype was seen ten or more times. The chain links TRBV12-3 or TRBV12-4 to TRBJ1-3; no clear D gene. V was trimmed by 3 bases and J by 9 bases, leaving 15 bases between them. The CDR3 runs to 14 residues. The CDR3 nucleotides are TGTGCCAGCAGTTTGGACCCCCTGGGTACCACCATATATTTT. It codes for CASSLDPLGTTIYF.

The V gene is TRBV11-1, the J gene TRBJ1-6, with 7 bases lining up with TRBD1. The CDR3 has 19 amino acids. Trimming at V came to 3 bases and at J to 2 bases, leaving 13 bases not matched to a gene. Germline V gene lookup returns CDR1 SGHAT and CDR2 FQDESV (reference sequence). The CDR3 DNA reads as TGTGCCAGCAGCTTTTCGGGACAGCTTACCGGCACCTATAATTCACCCCTCCACTTT. It yields the protein CASSFSGQLTGTYNSPLHF.

The chain combines TRBV11-2 with TRBJ1-3; the D is unclear. CDR3 size: 16 residues. From germline, CDR1 is SGHAT and CDR2 FQNNGV. V was trimmed by 1 base and J by 2 bases, leaving 12 bases between them. Here the CDR3 reads CASSLGSPDTGNTIYF. The DNA for the CDR3 is TGTGCCAGCAGCTTAGGTTCCCCTGATACTGGAAACACCATATATTTT.

This clonotype occurred many times. The V and J genes are TRBV7-2 and TRBJ1-2; 8 bases fit TRBD1. The CDR3 sequence is 15 residues long. Germline-derived CDR1 and CDR2 are SGHTA and FQGNSA. With 0 bases clipped from V and 4 bases from J, the junction kept 4 bases outside the gene matches. In DNA, the CDR3 is TGTGCCAGCAGCTTAGCCGGACAGGGCCCCTATGGCTACACCTTC. Its protein is CASSLAGQGPYGYTF.

To note about this clonotype: Just one base apart from a much larger clone, this may be a read error. This sequence joins TRBV6-5 and TRBJ1-5; D unresolved. CDR1 and CDR2 from the germline V gene are MNHEY and SVGAGI. Trimming stripped 0 bases from V and 4 bases from J, with 10 bases between. The CDR3 contains 15 residues. In DNA, the CDR3 is TGTGCCAGCAGTTACTCGGGTAGGGAAAATCAGCCCCAGCATTTT. This gives the protein CASSYSGRENQPQHF.

This clonotype appeared many times. This rearrangement joins TRBV12-3 or TRBV12-4 to TRBJ1-5; a weak D match, TRBD1 (6 bases). The CDR3 runs 15 residues. V gave up 3 bases and J gave up 5 bases, with 14 bases separating them. The CDR3, as DNA: TGTGCCAGCAGTTTTTGGGCAAGGGGGGATCAGCCCCAGCATTTT. Protein product: CASSFWARGDQPQHF.

At least ten counts were recorded for this clonotype. The CDR3 is CATSDLGTGTRGETQYF. The CDR3 bases are TGTGCCACCAGTGACTTAGGGACAGGGACACGCGGAGAGACCCAGTACTTC. V gene TRBV24-1 combines with J gene TRBJ2-5; 9 nucleotides align to TRBD1. The germline gives CDR1 KGHDR, CDR2 SFDVKD. V was pared by 4 bases and J by 4 bases, with 12 bases of the junction left unmatched. This CDR3 comprises 17 residues.

This clonotype was counted many times. This CDR3 is CSASGGGQIGNQPQHF. As DNA, the CDR3 is TGCAGTGCTAGTGGCGGAGGGCAGATTGGCAATCAGCCCCAGCATTTT. The rearrangement links TRBV20-1 to TRBJ1-5; the D is unclear. The CDR3 extends over 16 amino acids. The germline V gene has CDR1 DFQATT and CDR2 SNEGSKA (reference sequence). Trimming removed 3 bases from V and 2 bases from J, with 17 bases in between.

This clonotype occurred many times. J is TRBJ2-7 and V is TRBV5-1; D tentatively reads TRBD1 or TRBD2 (5 bases each). V was clipped by 2 bases and J by 3 bases, with 15 bases between them. The germline CDR1 and CDR2 sequences are SGHRS and YFSETQ. The CDR3 runs to 15 residues. The CDR3: CASSLEGRAYYEQYF. The CDR3 DNA sequence: TGCGCCAGCAGCTTAGAGGGACGGGCCTACTACGAGCAGTACTTC.